Sequencing of this TCR beta chain was carried out in a study of T cell changes during pregnancy in multiple sclerosis. The CDR3 totals 14 residues. Germline CDR1 reads MNHEY; CDR2 reads SVGAGI. Using immunoSEQ multiplex PCR, the repertoire was profiled, and TCRdb retains in-frame clones only, with some absent. Among 45,000 to 70,000 clones listed, under 95% were seen once. This TCR derives from a female donor with multiple sclerosis, enrolled in a pregnancy study. The V call is TRBV6-5, the J call TRBJ2-5; 7 bases fit TRBD2. The J call may be faulty, since TRBJ2-7 better matches the DNA end. Sequences were derived from CD4+ T cells from peripheral blood mononuclear cells, sampled in the second trimester of pregnancy. The CDR3 nucleotides are TGTGCCAGCAGTCGGGGGGTTCTGGGACACGAGCAGTACTTC. Translating gives CASSRGVLGHEQYF.